Detailed here is one T cell receptor (beta chain). The antigen remains unidentified. A much larger clone lies a single base off, so this may be a read error. Constant-region priming of about 0.5 ug total RNA yielded TCR beta cDNA. A slightly modified ARM-PCR protocol with three nested multiplex PCR rounds produced these TCR beta libraries. For roughly 11 cycles apiece, the opening two PCR rounds ran with TRBV1-TRBV30 forward primers and a C-beta reverse primer. TCRdb re-analysed the multiplex PCR reads in MiXCR, keeping a single row per CDR3 protein. The sample holds 190,000 or so distinct CDR3 sequences, roughly two thirds seen once. These data originate in a study of tumor-infiltrating lymphocytes in primary liver carcinoma. Findings and caveats of the study: Reduced overlap was seen in tumor-adjacent and tumor-blood pairs versus tumor region pairs.

Germline DNA was also extracted, and blood RNA derived from unsorted whole blood. The CDR3 loop spans 14 amino acids. The germline V gene encodes CDR1 SQVTM and CDR2 ANQGSEA. V gave up 7 bases and J gave up 3 bases, with 15 bases separating them. This chain uses TRBV29-1 with TRBJ2-2, with a weak D call TRBD1 (5 bases). Source material: peripheral blood. This TCR derives from a woman aged 55-69 years with primary liver carcinoma and hepatitis B virus infection. CDR3 nucleotides: TGCAGCGATATAATTATCAGGGACACCGGGGAGCTGTTTTTT. It is translated as CSDIIIRDTGELFF.